This TCR beta chain is drawn from a study of blood T cells in healthy people across ages. General study findings and limits: Relative to aged donors, long-lived donors carried more naive CD4+ cells and displayed higher diversity.

Per germline, CDR1 SGHTA and CDR2 FQGTGA. This CDR3 spans 11 amino acids. V gave up 7 bases and J gave up 6 bases, with 8 bases separating them. A few counts support this clonotype. Its antigen is not identified. A sample-barcoded 5' primer and a J-beta primer mix were used in a second PCR of roughly 7 to 11 cycles. From the 5' RACE reads, TCRdb called clonotypes with MiXCR, one entry per CDR3 protein. The sample has about a million distinct CDR3 sequences, 30% to 40% seen once. The sample comprised blood. The sequence was obtained from a man aged 18 to 35 in good health. The chain combines TRBV7-3 with TRBJ2-3; D gene uncertain. The CDR3 is CASKLVDTQYF. Written as DNA, the CDR3 is TGTGCCAGCAAGCTTGTGGATACGCAGTATTTT.